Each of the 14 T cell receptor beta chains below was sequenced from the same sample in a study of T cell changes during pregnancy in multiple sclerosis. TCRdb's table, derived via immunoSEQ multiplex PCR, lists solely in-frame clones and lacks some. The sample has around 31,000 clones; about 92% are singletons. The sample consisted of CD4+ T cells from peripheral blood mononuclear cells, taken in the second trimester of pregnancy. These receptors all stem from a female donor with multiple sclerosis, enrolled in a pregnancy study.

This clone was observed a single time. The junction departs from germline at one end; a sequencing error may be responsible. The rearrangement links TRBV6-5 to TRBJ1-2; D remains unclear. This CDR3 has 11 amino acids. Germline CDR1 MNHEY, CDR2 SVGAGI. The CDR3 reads CAIGRGRGHTF. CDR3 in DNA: TGTGCGATCGGGCGGGGTCGTGGCCACACCTTC.

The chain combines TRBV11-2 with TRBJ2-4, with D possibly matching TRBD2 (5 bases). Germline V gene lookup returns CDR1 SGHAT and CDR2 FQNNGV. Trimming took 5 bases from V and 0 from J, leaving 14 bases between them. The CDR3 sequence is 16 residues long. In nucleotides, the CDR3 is TGTGCCAGCAGCCCTCGGACTCTCATAGCCAAAAACATTCAGTACTTC. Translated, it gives CASSPRTLIAKNIQYF.

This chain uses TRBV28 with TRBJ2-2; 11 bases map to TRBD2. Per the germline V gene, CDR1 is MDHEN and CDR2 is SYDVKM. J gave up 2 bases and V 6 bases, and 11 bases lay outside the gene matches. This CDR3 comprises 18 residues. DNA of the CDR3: TGTGCCAGCAGCCCCGTGACTAGCGGGATATTAAACACCGGGGAGCTGTTTTTT. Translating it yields CASSPVTSGILNTGELFF.

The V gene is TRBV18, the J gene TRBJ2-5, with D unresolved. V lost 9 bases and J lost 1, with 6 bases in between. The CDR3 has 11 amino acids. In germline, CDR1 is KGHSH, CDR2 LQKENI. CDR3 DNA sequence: TGTGCCAGTAAACTCCAAGAGACCCAGTACTTC. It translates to CASKLQETQYF. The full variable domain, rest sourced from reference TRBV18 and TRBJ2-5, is NAGVMQNPRHLVRRRGQEARLRCSPMKGHSHVYWYRQLPEEGLKFMVYLQKENIIDESGMPKERFSAEFPKEGPSILRIQQVVRGDSAAYFCASKLQETQYFGPGTRLLVL.

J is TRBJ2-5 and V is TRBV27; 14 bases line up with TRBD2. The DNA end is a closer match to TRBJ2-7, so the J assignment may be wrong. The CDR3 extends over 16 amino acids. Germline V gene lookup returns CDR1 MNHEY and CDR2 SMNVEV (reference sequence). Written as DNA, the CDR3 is TGTGCCAGCAGTTTATCGCCGACTAGCGGGAGGGACGAGCAGTACTTC. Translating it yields CASSLSPTSGRDEQYF.

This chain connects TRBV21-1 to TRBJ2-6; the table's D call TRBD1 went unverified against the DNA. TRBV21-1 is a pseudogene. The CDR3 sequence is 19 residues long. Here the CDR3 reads CASSKALSGQLSGANVLTF. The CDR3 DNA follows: TGTGCCAGCAGCAAAGCGCTTTCGGGACAGCTCTCTGGGGCCAACGTCCTGACTTTC.

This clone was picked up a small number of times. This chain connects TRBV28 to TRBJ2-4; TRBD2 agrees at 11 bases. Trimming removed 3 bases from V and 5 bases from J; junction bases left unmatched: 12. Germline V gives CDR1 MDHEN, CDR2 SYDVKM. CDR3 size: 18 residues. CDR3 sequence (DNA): TGTGCCAGCAGTTTCGTCGGGCTAGCGGGAGGAGGGGAAAACATTCAGTACTTC. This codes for CASSFVGLAGGGENIQYF.

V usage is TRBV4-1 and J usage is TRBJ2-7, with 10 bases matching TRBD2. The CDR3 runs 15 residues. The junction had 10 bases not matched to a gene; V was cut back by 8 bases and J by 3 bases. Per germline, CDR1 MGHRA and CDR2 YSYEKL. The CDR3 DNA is TGCGCCAGCCAACCCTTGGTAGCGGGGGGCTACGAGCAGTACTTC. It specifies CASQPLVAGGYEQYF.

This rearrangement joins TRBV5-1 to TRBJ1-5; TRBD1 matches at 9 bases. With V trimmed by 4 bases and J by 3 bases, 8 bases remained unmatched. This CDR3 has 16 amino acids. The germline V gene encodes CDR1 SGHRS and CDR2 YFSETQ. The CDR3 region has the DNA TGCGCCAGCAGCCCGGGACAGGGTGGGAACAATCAGCCCCAGCATTTT. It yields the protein CASSPGQGGNNQPQHF. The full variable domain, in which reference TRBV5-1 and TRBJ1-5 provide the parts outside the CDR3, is KAGVTQTPRYLIKTRGQQVTLSCSPISGHRSVSWYQQTPGQGLQFLFEYFSETQRNKGNFPGRFSGRQFSNSRSEMNVSTLELGDSALYLCASSPGQGGNNQPQHFGDGTRLSIL.

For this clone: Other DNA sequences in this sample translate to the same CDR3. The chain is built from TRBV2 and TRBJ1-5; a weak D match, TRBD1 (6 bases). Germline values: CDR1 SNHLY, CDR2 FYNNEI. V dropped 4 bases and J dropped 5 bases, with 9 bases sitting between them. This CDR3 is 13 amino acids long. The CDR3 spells CASSGEGDQPQHF. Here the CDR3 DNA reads TGTGCCAGCAGTGGGGAGGGGGATCAGCCCCAGCATTTT.

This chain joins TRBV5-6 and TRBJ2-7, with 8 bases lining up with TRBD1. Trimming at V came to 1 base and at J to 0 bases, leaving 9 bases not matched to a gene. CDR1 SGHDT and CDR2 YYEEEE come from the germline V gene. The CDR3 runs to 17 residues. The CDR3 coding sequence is TGTGCCAGCAGCTTGCTCGGTCCGGGACAGGTCTCCTACGAGCAGTACTTC. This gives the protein CASSLLGPGQVSYEQYF.

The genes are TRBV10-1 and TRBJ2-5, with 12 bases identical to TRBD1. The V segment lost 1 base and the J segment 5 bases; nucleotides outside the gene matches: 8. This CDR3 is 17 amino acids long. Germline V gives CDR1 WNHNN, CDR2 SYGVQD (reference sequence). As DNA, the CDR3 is TGCGCCAGCAGTGAGTTGGTCGGGACAGGGGGCCAGGAGACCCAGTACTTC. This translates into CASSELVGTGGQETQYF.

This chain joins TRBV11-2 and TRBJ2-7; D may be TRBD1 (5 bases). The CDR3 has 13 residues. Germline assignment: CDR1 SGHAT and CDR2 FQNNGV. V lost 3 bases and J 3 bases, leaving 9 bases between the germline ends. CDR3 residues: CASSLTDNYEQYF. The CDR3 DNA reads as TGTGCCAGCAGCTTGACAGATAACTACGAGCAGTACTTC.

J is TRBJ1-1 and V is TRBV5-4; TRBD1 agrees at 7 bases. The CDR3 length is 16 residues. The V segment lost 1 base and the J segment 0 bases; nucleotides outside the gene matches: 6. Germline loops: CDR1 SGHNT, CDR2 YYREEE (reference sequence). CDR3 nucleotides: TGTGCCAGCAGCTTGTCATACAGGGGTTTGAACACTGAAGCTTTCTTT. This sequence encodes CASSLSYRGLNTEAFF.